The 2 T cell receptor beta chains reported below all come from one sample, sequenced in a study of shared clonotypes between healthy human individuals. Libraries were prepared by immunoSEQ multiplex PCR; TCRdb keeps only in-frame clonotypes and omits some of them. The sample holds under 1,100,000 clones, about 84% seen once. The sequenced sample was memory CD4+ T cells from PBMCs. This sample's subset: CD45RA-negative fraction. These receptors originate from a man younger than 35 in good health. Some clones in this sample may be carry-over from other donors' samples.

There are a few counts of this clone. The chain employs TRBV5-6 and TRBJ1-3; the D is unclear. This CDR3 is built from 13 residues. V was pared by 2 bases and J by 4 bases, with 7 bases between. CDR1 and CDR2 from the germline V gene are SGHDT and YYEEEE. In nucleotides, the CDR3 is TGTGCCAGCAGCTTCGCGGTCGGAAACACCATATATTTT. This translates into CASSFAVGNTIYF. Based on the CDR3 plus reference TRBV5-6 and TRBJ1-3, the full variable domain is DAGVTQSPTHLIKTRGQQVTLRCSPKSGHDTVSWYQQALGQGPQFIFQYYEEEERQRGNFPDRFSGHQFPNYSSELNVNALLLGDSALYLCASSFAVGNTIYFGEGSWLTVV.

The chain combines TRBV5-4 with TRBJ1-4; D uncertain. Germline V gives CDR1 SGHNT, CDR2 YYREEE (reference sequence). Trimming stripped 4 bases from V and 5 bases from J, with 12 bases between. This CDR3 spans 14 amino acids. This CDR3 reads CASSPGGENEKLFF. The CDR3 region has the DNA TGTGCCAGCAGCCCGGGAGGAGAGAATGAAAAACTGTTTTTT.